A selection of T cell receptor beta chains follows, all from one sample in a study of beta chain features in type 1 diabetes. Assay: immunoSEQ multiplex PCR; the TCRdb copy retains only in-frame clones and omits some. The repertoire holds 250,000 to 300,000 clones, with roughly an eighth as singletons. The sample taken for sequencing was naive CD4+ T cells from blood. The receptors were sampled from a man aged 25-40 years with type 1 diabetes. Both conserved end residues are part of each CDR3. The D gene is left open where the match is weak. Clone size appears in some rows only: once, few, many, or a class for an expanded clone.

>TRBV5-1|TRBJ2-7|NA|15|TRBD2
TGCGCCAGCAGCTCAATAGCGGGAACGTCCCGCGAGCAGTACTTC
CASSSIAGTSREQYF
>TRBV29-1|TRBJ2-7|NA|14|NA
TGCAGCGTTCGGGTAGATATGACGTCCTACGAGCAGTACTTC
CSVRVDMTSYEQYF
>TRBV29-1|TRBJ2-1|few|14|NA
TGCAGCGTTGATGGCGGTCCTTCCTACAATGAGCAGTTCTTC
CSVDGGPSYNEQFF
>TRBV5-1|TRBJ2-5|NA|15|TRBD2
TGCGCCAGCAGACACGGGACTAGCGGACAAGAGACCCAGTACTTC
CASRHGTSGQETQYF
>TRBV7-3|TRBJ2-5|few|15|TRBD2
TGTGCCAGCAGCGCAGGACTAGCGGGAGCAGAGACCCAGTACTTC
CASSAGLAGAETQYF
>TRBV30|TRBJ2-3|few|13|NA
TGTGCCTGGAATTTGCAGCGAAAGGATACGCAGTATTTT
CAWNLQRKDTQYF
>TRBV2|TRBJ1-3|few|14|NA
TGTGCCAGCAGTTCCCAGGGTGTAAGAAACACCATATATTTT
CASSSQGVRNTIYF
>TRBV7-2|TRBJ1-3|NA|14|NA
TGTGGTTGGGCCCCATGGCCCTCTGGAAACACCATATATTTT
CGWAPWPSGNTIYF
>TRBV7-9|TRBJ1-1|few|13|NA
TGTGCCAGCAGCGCACAAGTGAACACTGAAGCTTTCTTT
CASSAQVNTEAFF
>TRBV9|TRBJ2-1|few|16|TRBD1
TGTGCCACCCAGGACAGGGCGCCTACGGGGTACAATGAGCAGTTCTTC
CATQDRAPTGYNEQFF